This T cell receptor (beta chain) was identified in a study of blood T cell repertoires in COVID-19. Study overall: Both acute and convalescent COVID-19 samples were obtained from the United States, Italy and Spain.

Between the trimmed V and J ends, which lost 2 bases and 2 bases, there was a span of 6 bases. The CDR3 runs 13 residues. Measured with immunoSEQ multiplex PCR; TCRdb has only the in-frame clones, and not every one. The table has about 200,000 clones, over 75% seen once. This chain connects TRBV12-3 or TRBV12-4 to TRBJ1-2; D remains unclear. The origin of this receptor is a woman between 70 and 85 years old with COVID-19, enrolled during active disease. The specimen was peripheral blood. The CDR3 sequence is CASSLLRNYGYTF. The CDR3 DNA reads TGTGCCAGCAGTTTATTGAGGAACTATGGCTACACCTTC.